This T cell receptor beta chain was identified in a study of shared clonotypes between healthy human individuals. At the level of the study: Per donor, three plates held CD4 naive cells, three held CD4 memory, two held CD8 naive and one held CD8 memory.

Whole-study results and caveats: Larger estimated richness was generally seen in naive subsets than in memory subsets.

In germline, CDR1 is LNHDA, CDR2 SQIVND (reference sequence). The CDR3 loop spans 19 amino acids. Trimming removed 3 bases from V and 1 base from J, with 19 bases in between. This clone was observed a single time. Its specificity is unknown. Assay: immunoSEQ multiplex PCR; the TCRdb copy retains only in-frame clones and omits some. The data contain hundreds of thousands of clones, roughly 96% of them singletons. It was CD45RO-negative cells, positively selected for CCR7, that made up naive CD8 cells, with terminally differentiated effector memory CD45RA+ cells excluded. Every donor, a Caucasian adult, lived in Nashville, Tennessee.

The receptor's source is a woman in her thirties in good health. J is TRBJ2-6 and V is TRBV19; D call uncertain. Sequencing input: naive CD8+ T cells sorted from blood. This CDR3 reads CASSMKNQFTYSGANVLTF. CDR3 coding DNA: TGTGCCAGTAGTATGAAGAATCAATTCACCTATTCTGGGGCCAACGTCCTGACTTTC.